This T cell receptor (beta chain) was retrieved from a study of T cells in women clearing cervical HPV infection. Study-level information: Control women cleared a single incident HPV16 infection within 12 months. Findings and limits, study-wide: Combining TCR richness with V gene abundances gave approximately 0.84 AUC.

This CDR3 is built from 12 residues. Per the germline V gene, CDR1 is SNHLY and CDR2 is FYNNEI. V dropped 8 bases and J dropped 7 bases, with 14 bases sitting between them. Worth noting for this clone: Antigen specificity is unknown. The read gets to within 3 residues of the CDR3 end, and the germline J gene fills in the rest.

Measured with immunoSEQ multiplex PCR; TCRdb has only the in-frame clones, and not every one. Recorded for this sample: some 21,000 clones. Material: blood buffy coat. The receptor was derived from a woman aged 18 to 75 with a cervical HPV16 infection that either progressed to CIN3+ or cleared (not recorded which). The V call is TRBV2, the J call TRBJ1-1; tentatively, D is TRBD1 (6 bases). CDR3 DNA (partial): TGTGCCAGCCTGACAGGAACTATTGAA. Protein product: CASLTGTIE. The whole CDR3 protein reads CASLTGTIEAFF.